By its share, the clone carrying this TCR beta chain is medium-sized (0.01 to 0.1%). Its antigen is not known. Germline CDR1 and CDR2: MDHEN and SYDVKM. The CDR3 length is 14 residues. Deletions cut 3 bases from V and 2 bases from J, with 10 bases between. The PCR used 60 Vbeta and 13 Jbeta primers. Produced via immunoSEQ multiplex PCR; TCRdb's table is partial and in-frame only. The sample has approximately 200,000 clones; more than 75% are singletons. The sample belongs to a study of cytomegalovirus exposure and HLA in healthy donors. On the study more broadly: Of the donors genotyped, approximately 430 in all, about 76% fell in the Caucasian-associated ancestry cluster. Study-wide points: Analysis was carried out at a later point, and it linked a missense DCLRE1C variant to TCR beta V- and J-gene trimming. Presence/absence analyses took donor sequencing depth as roughly uniform.

This TCR came from a woman aged 45 to 65 in good health and CMV-seropositive. Sequencing used PBMCs. The chain couples TRBV28 to TRBJ1-2, with D possibly matching TRBD1 (6 bases). DNA of the CDR3: TGTGCCAGCAGTTTTAAGGGGGGGAACTATGGCTACACCTTC. Its protein product is CASSFKGGNYGYTF.